This T cell receptor beta chain was retrieved from a study of response to subunit inactivated influenza vaccine. Study-wide results and limits: It was the authors' suggestion that each seasonal influenza vaccination recruits few new T cells.

As for this clonotype: The antigen is unknown.

CDR3 size: 13 residues. The V gene end was trimmed by 6 bases and the J gene end by 9 bases; junction bases not matched to a gene: 7. One entry per CDR3 protein, called by TCRdb with MiXCR from the RT-PCR reads. Among about 500,000 distinct CDR3 sequences, 15% to 20% were seen once, and the ten largest hold less than 4%. The input for sequencing was CD4+ T cells sorted from PBMCs, taken less than 30 months after vaccination. The sequence was collected from a man aged 45-69 years who received an inactivated influenza vaccine. This chain joins TRBV12-3 or TRBV12-4 and TRBJ1-5, with 8 bases fitting TRBD1. The CDR3 sequence is CASRDRETGPQHF. CDR3 DNA: TGTGCCAGCAGGGACAGGGAGACGGGGCCCCAGCATTTT.